These T cell receptor beta chains were read from a single sample in a study of blood T cell repertoires in COVID-19. The assay was immunoSEQ multiplex PCR, and TCRdb's table has in-frame clones only and misses some. Of around 36,000 clones in the sample, 83% are singletons; the top ten hold approximately 3.5%. The specimen was peripheral blood. The receptors were gathered from a man aged 50 to 59 with acute or convalescent COVID-19. Each CDR3 is given with its conserved first and last residue. A D gene is named only where the DNA matches it firmly. Some rows mark clone size as missing; the rest say once, few, many or name a class of expanded clone.

clone_size j_call d_call v_call cdr3_nt cdr3_aa
. TRBJ2-1 TRBD2 TRBV5-1 TGCGCCAGCAGCCTGCGGCCAGGACTAGCGGACAATGAGCAGTTCTTC CASSLRPGLADNEQFF
once TRBJ2-1 . TRBV24-1 TGTGCCACCAGTGATTTTCGGGATGAGCAGTTCTTC CATSDFRDEQFF
. TRBJ1-6 . TRBV3-1/TRBV3-2 TGTGCCACGGCCCCCGGGTTTACGCATTCACCCCTCCACTTT CATAPGFTHSPLHF
medium-sized TRBJ2-2 . TRBV7-9 TGTGCCAGCAGCTTAGCGCGGGGCGGGGAGCTGTTTTTT CASSLARGGELFF
once TRBJ1-2 . TRBV4-1 TGCGCCAGCAGCCAAGATTGGAGCATCGGCCTAACTAACTATGGCTACACCTTC CASSQDWSIGLTNYGYTF
. TRBJ2-2 . TRBV7-6 TGTGCCAGCAGCTTATTCCAGGCGAACACCGGGGAGCTGTTTTTT CASSLFQANTGELFF
. TRBJ2-2 . TRBV29-1 TGCAGCGTTGAAGGGACAGCTACGAACACCGGGGAGCTGTTTTTT CSVEGTATNTGELFF
few TRBJ1-1 . TRBV2 TGTGCCAGCAGGGCAGAGAACACTGAAGCTTTCTTT CASRAENTEAFF
once TRBJ1-1 . TRBV7-6 TGTGCCAGCAGCTTAGCTCCTGCCATTGAGGGGGTCATGTTCTTT CASSLAPAIEGVMFF
. TRBJ2-1 . TRBV13 TGTGCCAGCAGCCTTCTAGCATTCCCCAATGAGCAGTTCTTC CASSLLAFPNEQFF
. TRBJ2-2 TRBD2 TRBV5-1 TGCGCCAGCTCGGAGGGCGGGAGTGGTACCGGGGAGCTGTTTTTT CASSEGGSGTGELFF